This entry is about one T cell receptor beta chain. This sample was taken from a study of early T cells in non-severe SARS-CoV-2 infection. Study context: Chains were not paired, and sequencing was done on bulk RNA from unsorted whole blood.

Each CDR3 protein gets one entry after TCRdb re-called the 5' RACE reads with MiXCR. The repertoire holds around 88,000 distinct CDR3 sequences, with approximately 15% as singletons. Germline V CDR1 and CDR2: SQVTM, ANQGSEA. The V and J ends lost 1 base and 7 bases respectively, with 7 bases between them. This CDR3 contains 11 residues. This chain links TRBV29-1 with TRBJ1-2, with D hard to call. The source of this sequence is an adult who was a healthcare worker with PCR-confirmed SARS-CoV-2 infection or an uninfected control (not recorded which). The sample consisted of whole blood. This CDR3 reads CSVEAGLGYTF. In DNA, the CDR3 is TGCAGCGTTGAAGCTGGTCTTGGCTACACCTTC. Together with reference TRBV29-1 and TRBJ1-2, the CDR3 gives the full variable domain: SAVISQKPSRDICQRGTSLTIQCQVDSQVTMMFWYRQQPGQSLTLIATANQGSEATYESGFVIDKFPISRPNLTFSTLTVSNMSPEDSSIYLCSVEAGLGYTFGSGTRLTVV.